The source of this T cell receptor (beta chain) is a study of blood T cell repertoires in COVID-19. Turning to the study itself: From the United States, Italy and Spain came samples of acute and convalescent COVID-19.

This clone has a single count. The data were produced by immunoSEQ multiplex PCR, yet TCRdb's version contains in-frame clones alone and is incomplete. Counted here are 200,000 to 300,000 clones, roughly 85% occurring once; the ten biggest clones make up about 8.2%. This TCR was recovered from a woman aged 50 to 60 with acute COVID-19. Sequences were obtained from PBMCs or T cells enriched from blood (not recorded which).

CDR3 coding DNA: TGTGCCAGCAGCCCACGACTTGACTACGAGCAGTACTTC. Its protein is CASSPRLDYEQYF. This chain uses TRBV3-1 (or the pseudogene TRBV3-2) with TRBJ2-7; D unclear. Germline assignment: CDR1 LGHDT and CDR2 YNNKEL (reference sequence). The ends were cut back, 4 bases at V and 3 bases at J, with 10 bases in the middle. The CDR3 totals 13 residues.